Sequencing of this T cell receptor beta chain was carried out in a study of glioma-infiltrating T cells. At least ten counts were recorded for this clonotype. Trimming pared 0 bases from V and 7 bases from J, leaving 10 bases between. Germline CDR1 reads SGHTA; CDR2 reads FQGNSA. This CDR3 has 14 residues. The iRepertoire nested amplicon-rescue multiplex PCR amplified TCR alpha and beta CDR3s from RNA. One entry per CDR3 protein results from TCRdb running MiXCR on the multiplex PCR reads. This table holds 100,000 to 150,000 distinct CDR3 sequences, around 23% found once. The clonotype was recovered from a human donor with low-grade glioma or glioblastoma, undergoing nonglioma brain surgery, or in good health (not recorded which). Sequencing input: glioma tissue, nonneoplastic brain tissue, or PBMCs (not recorded which). The chain joins TRBV7-2 to TRBJ2-4; D not resolved. CDR3 coding DNA: TGTGCCAGCAGCTTAGCGGCGGCGCAGAACATTCAGTACTTC. As protein: CASSLAAAQNIQYF.